One sample yielded the 6 T cell receptor beta chains listed below, sequenced in a study of T cell responses to AZD1222 COVID-19 vaccine. Produced via immunoSEQ multiplex PCR; TCRdb's table is partial and in-frame only. This table has 150,000 to 200,000 clones, 85% to 90% appearing once. This specimen was peripheral blood, taken on day 0 of AZD1222 vaccination. Receptor source: an adult in good health.

The chain is built from TRBV19 and TRBJ2-7; 12 nucleotides align to TRBD2. V lost 4 bases, J lost 3 bases, and 7 bases stayed unmatched. Germline CDR1 LNHDA, CDR2 SQIVND (reference sequence). The CDR3 covers 16 residues. The CDR3 bases are TGTGCCAGTAGTACCACTAGCGGGAGGACTTTCTACGAGCAGTACTTC. This codes for CASSTTSGRTFYEQYF.

The genes are TRBV6-5 and TRBJ2-2; 8 nucleotides agree with TRBD1. The V and J ends lost 5 bases and 3 bases, in that order; junction bases with no gene match: 2. The CDR3 loop spans 14 amino acids. Germline CDR1 MNHEY, CDR2 SVGAGI. CDR3 sequence (DNA): TGTGCCAGCAGTCAGACAGGGGACACCGGGGAGCTGTTTTTT. Its protein is CASSQTGDTGELFF.

About this clone itself: Relative to the germline gene, one junction end is altered; a read error may explain this. The chain has TRBV28 and TRBJ2-3, with 8 bases aligning to TRBD2. Germline CDR1 and CDR2: MDHEN and SYDVKM. This CDR3 spans 16 amino acids. The DNA of the CDR3 is TGTGCCAGCTCCCCCCCAGGGACTAGAGGCACCGATACGCAGTATTTT. Its translation is CASSPPGTRGTDTQYF.

The CDR3 here is CASSLGRTEQYF. The CDR3 DNA reads as TGTGCCAGCAGCCTCGGCCGGACCGAGCAGTACTTC. The V gene is TRBV3-1 (or the pseudogene TRBV3-2), the J gene TRBJ2-7; D is unclear. Germline CDR1 LGHDT, CDR2 YNNKEL (reference sequence). Trimming stripped 4 bases from V and 6 bases from J, with 10 bases between. The CDR3 covers 12 residues.

The genes are TRBV19 and TRBJ1-1; D gene uncertain. The germline gives CDR1 LNHDA, CDR2 SQIVND (reference sequence). This CDR3 comprises 11 residues. V was trimmed by 5 bases and J by 6 bases, leaving 7 bases between them. In DNA, the CDR3 is TGTGCCAGTAGTCGGCTTGCTGAAGCTTTCTTT. Its protein product is CASSRLAEAFF.

V is TRBV10-3 and J is TRBJ2-7; D might be TRBD1 (5 bases). The CDR3 is made up of 12 amino acids. Trimming left V 5 bases short and J 6 bases short, with 11 bases between. Germline CDR1 and CDR2: ENHRY and SYGVKD. The CDR3 loop is CAISKSTGEQYF. Written as DNA, the CDR3 is TGTGCCATCAGTAAAAGCACAGGCGAGCAGTACTTC.